The source of this T cell receptor beta chain is a study of blood T cell repertoires in COVID-19. V lost 0 bases and J 1 base, leaving 9 bases between the germline ends. Germline V gene lookup returns CDR1 MNHEY and CDR2 SVGAGI. The CDR3 sequence is 15 residues long. The repertoire was sequenced with immunoSEQ multiplex PCR; TCRdb's copy has only in-frame clones and lacks some. Here the sample spans 150,000 to 200,000 clones, around 83% being singletons. The sample taken for sequencing was peripheral blood. This clonotype was obtained from a man between 18 and 29 years old with acute or convalescent COVID-19. The V gene is TRBV6-5, the J gene TRBJ1-2; a weak D match, TRBD1 (5 bases). CDR3 sequence (DNA): TGTGCCAGCAGTTACTCAGGGACTGTTAACTATGGCTACACCTTC. This gives the protein CASSYSGTVNYGYTF.